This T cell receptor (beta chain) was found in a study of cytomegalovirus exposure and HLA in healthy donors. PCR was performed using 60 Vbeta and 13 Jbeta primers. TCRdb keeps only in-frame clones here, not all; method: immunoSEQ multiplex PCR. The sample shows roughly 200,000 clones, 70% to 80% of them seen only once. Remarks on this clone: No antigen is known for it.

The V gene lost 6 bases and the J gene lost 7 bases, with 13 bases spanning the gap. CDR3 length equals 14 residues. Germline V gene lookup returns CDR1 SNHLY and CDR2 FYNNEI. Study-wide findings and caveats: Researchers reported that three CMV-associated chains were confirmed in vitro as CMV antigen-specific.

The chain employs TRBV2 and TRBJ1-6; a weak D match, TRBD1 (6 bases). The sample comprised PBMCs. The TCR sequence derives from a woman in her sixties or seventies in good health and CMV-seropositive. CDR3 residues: CASRPGQVNSPLHF. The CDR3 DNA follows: TGTGCCAGCAGACCGGGACAAGTAAATTCACCCCTCCACTTT. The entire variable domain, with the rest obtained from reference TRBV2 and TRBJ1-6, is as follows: EPEVTQTPSHQVTQMGQEVILRCVPISNHLYFYWYRQILGQKVEFLVSFYNNEISEKSEIFDDQFSVERPDGSNFTLKIRSTKLEDSAMYFCASRPGQVNSPLHFGNGTRLTVT.